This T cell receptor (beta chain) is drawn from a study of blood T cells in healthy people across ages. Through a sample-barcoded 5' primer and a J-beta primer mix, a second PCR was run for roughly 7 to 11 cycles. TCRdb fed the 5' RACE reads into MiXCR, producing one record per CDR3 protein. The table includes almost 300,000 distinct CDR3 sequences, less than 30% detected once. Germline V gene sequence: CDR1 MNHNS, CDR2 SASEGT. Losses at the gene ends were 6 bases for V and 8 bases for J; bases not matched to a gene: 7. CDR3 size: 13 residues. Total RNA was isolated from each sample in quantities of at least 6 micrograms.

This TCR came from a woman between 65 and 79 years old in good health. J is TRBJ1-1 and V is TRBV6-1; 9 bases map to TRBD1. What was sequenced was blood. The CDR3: CASRVTTGGEAFF. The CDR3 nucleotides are TGTGCCAGCAGAGTTACGACAGGGGGAGAAGCTTTCTTT.